These T cell receptor beta chains were read from a single sample in a study of Graves' ophthalmopathy and Graves' hyperthyroidism. TCRdb reprocessed the multiplex PCR reads via MiXCR and lists one record per CDR3 protein. This table has over a million distinct CDR3 sequences, roughly two fifths appearing once. What was sequenced was peripheral blood or thyroid tissue (not recorded which). The receptor source for this set is an adult man with Graves' hyperthyroidism. Both conserved end residues are part of each CDR3. D genes are given only for firm matches. Clone size appears in some rows only: once, few, many, or a class for an expanded clone.

j_call d_call clone_size v_call cdr3_aa cdr3_nt
TRBJ1-6 NA many TRBV6-6 CASSPPGHVSSPLHF TGTGCCAGCAGTCCCCCGGGACATGTATCTTCACCCCTCCACTTT
TRBJ2-2 TRBD1 many TRBV20-1 CSARADRGQANTGELFF TGCAGTGCTAGAGCCGACAGGGGGCAAGCGAACACCGGGGAGCTGTTTTTT
TRBJ1-5 TRBD1 NA TRBV6-1 CASSYGQVGQPQHF TGTGCCAGCAGTTACGGACAGGTTGGGCAGCCCCAGCATTTT
TRBJ2-2 NA NA TRBV6-5 CASSYTGLNTGELFF TGTGCCAGCAGTTACACAGGGCTGAACACCGGGGAGCTGTTTTTT
TRBJ2-7 NA many TRBV29-1 CSVTPDSPYEQYF TGCAGCGTGACGCCGGACAGCCCTTACGAGCAGTACTTC
TRBJ1-1 NA many TRBV12-3/TRBV12-4 CASRKTPADLAFF TGTGCCAGCAGAAAGACACCGGCCGACCTGGCTTTCTTT
TRBJ2-5 NA NA TRBV10-2 CASSPRDLGETQYF TGCGCCAGCAGTCCCCGGGACCTGGGGGAGACCCAGTACTTC
TRBJ2-5 NA once TRBV4-3 CASSQGGRSQGETQYF TGCGCCAGCAGCCAAGGTGGTCGCTCCCAAGGAGAGACCCAGTACTTC
TRBJ1-6 NA NA TRBV10-3 CAISEPRQHDSPLHF TGTGCCATCAGTGAGCCAAGACAGCATGATTCACCCCTCCACTTT
TRBJ1-5 TRBD1 NA TRBV11-2 CASSLKGAPQPQHF TGTGCCAGCTCACTCAAGGGGGCCCCTCAGCCCCAGCATTTT
TRBJ2-7 NA many TRBV9 CASSAHERSYEQYF TGTGCCAGCAGCGCTCACGAACGGAGCTACGAGCAGTACTTC
TRBJ2-7 NA many TRBV20-1 CSAETGRNSYEQYF TGCAGTGCAGAAACAGGCCGTAACTCCTACGAGCAGTACTTC
TRBJ2-7 TRBD2 many TRBV12-3/TRBV12-4 CASNPPGSGIAEQYF TGTGCCAGCAACCCACCTGGTAGCGGGATAGCAGAGCAGTACTTC
TRBJ2-7 TRBD2 NA TRBV28 CASSPGLAGRGEQYF TGTGCCAGCAGTCCTGGACTAGCGGGAAGGGGAGAGCAGTACTTC
TRBJ1-5 NA many TRBV7-2 CASSTNRVGWEFNQPQHF TGTGCCAGCAGCACAAACAGGGTAGGGTGGGAATTCAATCAGCCCCAGCATTTT
TRBJ1-3 NA NA TRBV14 CASSEWGSGNTIYF TGTGCCAGCAGCGAATGGGGTTCTGGAAACACCATATATTTT
TRBJ2-7 TRBD2 NA TRBV10-3 CAISDQLGGLAGYEQYF TGTGCCATCAGTGATCAACTGGGGGGACTAGCGGGATACGAGCAGTACTTC
TRBJ2-2 NA few TRBV10-3 CAIDPSGTGELFF TGTGCCATCGACCCCTCGGGAACCGGGGAGCTGTTTTTT
TRBJ2-2 NA NA TRBV10-3 CASRKEGGELFF TGTGCCAGCAGAAAGGAGGGCGGGGAGCTGTTTTTT
TRBJ1-1 TRBD1 many TRBV24-1 CATSDPGTASEAFF TGTGCCACCAGTGATCCCGGGACAGCTTCTGAAGCTTTCTTT
TRBJ1-1 NA NA TRBV3-1 CASSQEVRGEAFF TGTGCCAGCAGCCAAGAGGTGAGGGGCGAAGCTTTCTTT
TRBJ1-5 NA many TRBV2 CATQGLGQPQHF TGTGCCACACAGGGTCTCGGTCAGCCCCAGCATTTT
TRBJ1-1 TRBD1 NA TRBV6-5 CASSRTPGQGNTEAFF TGTGCCAGCAGTAGGACTCCGGGACAGGGTAACACTGAAGCTTTCTTT
TRBJ1-3 NA few TRBV4-2 CASSQFVRRSSGNTIYF TGTGCCAGCAGCCAATTTGTGCGCAGATCCTCTGGAAACACCATATATTTT
TRBJ1-1 NA NA TRBV13 CASSLRRPTDVMNTEAFF TGTGCCAGCAGCTTACGTCGCCCGACAGACGTTATGAACACTGAAGCTTTCTTT
TRBJ2-7 NA many TRBV11-2 CASSSRGTSPWEQYF TGTGCCAGCAGCTCCAGGGGCACCAGTCCGTGGGAGCAGTACTTC
TRBJ2-7 TRBD2 NA TRBV29-1 CSVEGVAGVTYEQYF TGCAGCGTTGAGGGGGTTGCGGGGGTAACCTACGAGCAGTACTTC
TRBJ1-4 TRBD1 NA TRBV7-2 CASSLGGQGAHDEKLFF TGTGCCAGCAGCTTAGGGGGCCAGGGGGCTCATGATGAAAAACTGTTTTTT
TRBJ1-1 NA many TRBV7-8 CASSSRAVNTEAFF TGTGCCAGCAGCTCACGGGCGGTGAACACTGAAGCTTTCTTT
TRBJ1-2 TRBD1 NA TRBV12-3/TRBV12-4 CASSLKTGAGGGYTF TGTGCCAGCAGTTTAAAAACTGGGGCAGGGGGAGGCTACACCTTC
TRBJ2-7 NA NA TRBV19 CASSPGGGYEQHF TGTGCCAGCTCACCCGGGGGTGGCTACGAGCAGCACTTC
TRBJ1-5 NA many TRBV7-2 CASSHRWGADNQPQHF TGTGCCAGCAGCCACCGGTGGGGCGCGGACAATCAGCCCCAGCATTTT
TRBJ1-4 NA NA TRBV14 CARGDGRNEKLFF TGTGCCAGGGGGGACGGACGCAATGAAAAACTGTTTTTT